These 7 T cell receptor beta chains were all obtained from the same sample, sequenced in a study of CD8 T cells in Susac syndrome. After extraction with the RNeasy kit, roughly 0.5 to 1 ug of the RNA was reverse transcribed using random hexamers. TCRdb recomputed calls from the immunoSEQ multiplex PCR reads with MiXCR, one row per CDR3 protein. Among more than 120,000 distinct CDR3 sequences listed, around 94% were seen once. The specimen was CD4+ T cells from PBMCs. The receptors were sampled from a human donor in good health.

The rearrangement links TRBV13 to TRBJ2-7; 9 positions agree with TRBD2. The V gene's germline CDR1 is PRHDT and CDR2 FYEKMQ (reference sequence). V shed 6 bases, J shed 2 bases, and the junction held 8 bases outside the gene matches. The CDR3 length is 15 residues. CDR3 in amino acids: CASRSRASGTYEQYF. The CDR3 coding sequence is TGTGCCAGCAGGTCCCGGGCTAGCGGGACCTACGAGCAGTACTTC.

The V and J genes are TRBV10-3 and TRBJ2-7; a possible D gene is TRBD1 (6 bases). CDR1 and CDR2 from the germline V gene are ENHRY and SYGVKD. The CDR3 length is 13 residues. V lost 5 bases and J 2 bases, leaving 10 bases between the germline ends. The DNA of the CDR3 is TGTGCCATCAGTACGACAGGTACCTACGAGCAGTACTTC. Its translation: CAISTTGTYEQYF.

The chain joins TRBV13 to TRBJ2-2, with 8 bases aligning to TRBD2. After removal of 2 bases from V and 1 base from J, the junction contained 3 bases not matched to a gene. Germline V CDR1 and CDR2: PRHDT, FYEKMQ (reference sequence). The CDR3 length is 16 residues. The chain's CDR3 is CASSLMSGRNTGELFF. CDR3 DNA sequence: TGTGCCAGCAGCTTAATGAGCGGGAGGAACACCGGGGAGCTGTTTTTT.

CDR3 coding DNA: TGTGCCAGCAGCTCAAAGGGACTAGCGGGAGGGCCTCGTGACTACGAGCAGTACTTC. This codes for CASSSKGLAGGPRDYEQYF. The gene calls are TRBV7-8 and TRBJ2-7, with 16 bases identical to TRBD2. The CDR3 consists of 19 residues. J was trimmed by 3 bases and V by 4 bases; bases with no gene match: 12. Germline V gene data show CDR1 as SGHVS and CDR2 as FQNEAQ. The full variable domain, with the rest looked up from reference TRBV7-8 and TRBJ2-7, is GAGVSQSPRYKVAKRGQDVALRCDPISGHVSLFWYQQALGQGPEFLTYFQNEAQLDKSGLPSDRFFAERPEGSVSTLKIQRTQQEDSAVYLCASSSKGLAGGPRDYEQYFGPGTRLTVT.

V gene TRBV28 combines with J gene TRBJ1-1, with no clear D. The CDR3 is 14 residues long. Germline CDR1 reads MDHEN; CDR2 reads SYDVKM. Between the trimmed V and J ends, which lost 6 bases and 6 bases, there was a span of 17 bases. The CDR3 sequence: CASREGGVGAEAFF. The CDR3 region has the DNA TGTGCCAGCAGGGAAGGTGGGGTAGGCGCTGAAGCTTTCTTT.

V gene TRBV7-9 combines with J gene TRBJ1-5; D not resolved. The CDR3 spans 15 residues. Per the germline V gene, CDR1 is SEHNR and CDR2 is FQNEAQ (reference sequence). Trimming shortened V by 6 bases and J by 2 bases, and 14 bases separated the two germline ends. The CDR3 is CASSRAGQGNQPQHF. The CDR3 region has the DNA TGTGCCAGCAGTCGCGCGGGCCAGGGCAATCAGCCCCAGCATTTT.

As to this clonotype: One junction end does not reproduce the germline sequence, and a read error may be involved. This chain joins TRBV7-7 and TRBJ2-5; no reliable D call. Looked up from germline, CDR1 is SSHAT and CDR2 is FNYEAQ (reference sequence). CDR3 length equals 20 residues. CDR3 sequence (DNA): TGTGCTAGCAGCTTAGTGGGTCTAGGGAATATAGACCTCTACCAAGAGACCCAGTACTTC. This codes for CASSLVGLGNIDLYQETQYF.